The TCR beta chain under discussion was sequenced for a study of OX40 agonist ivuxolimab in advanced cancers. Looking at the study overall: Among those enrolled, mean age was 60 years (range about 20 to 79) and 70% to 85% were male.

The assay was immunoSEQ multiplex PCR, and TCRdb's table has in-frame clones only and misses some. The top ten hold about 0.95% of the sample, which has approximately 65,000 clones, 89% seen once. Looked up from germline, CDR1 is SGHDT and CDR2 is YYEEEE. The CDR3 runs 17 residues. The J segment lost 6 bases and the V segment lost 4 bases, leaving 11 bases of the junction unmatched. Specimen: CD4+ or CD8+ T cells sorted from blood, collected in a trial of the OX40 agonist ivuxolimab. The TCR was taken from an adult with an advanced solid tumor such as melanoma, head and neck, liver or kidney cancer. The V and J genes are TRBV5-6 and TRBJ1-3, with 12 positions matching TRBD1. CDR3 protein: CASSPGTGGAGENTIYF. As DNA, the CDR3 is TGTGCCAGCAGCCCTGGGACAGGGGGCGCTGGAGAAAACACCATATATTTT.